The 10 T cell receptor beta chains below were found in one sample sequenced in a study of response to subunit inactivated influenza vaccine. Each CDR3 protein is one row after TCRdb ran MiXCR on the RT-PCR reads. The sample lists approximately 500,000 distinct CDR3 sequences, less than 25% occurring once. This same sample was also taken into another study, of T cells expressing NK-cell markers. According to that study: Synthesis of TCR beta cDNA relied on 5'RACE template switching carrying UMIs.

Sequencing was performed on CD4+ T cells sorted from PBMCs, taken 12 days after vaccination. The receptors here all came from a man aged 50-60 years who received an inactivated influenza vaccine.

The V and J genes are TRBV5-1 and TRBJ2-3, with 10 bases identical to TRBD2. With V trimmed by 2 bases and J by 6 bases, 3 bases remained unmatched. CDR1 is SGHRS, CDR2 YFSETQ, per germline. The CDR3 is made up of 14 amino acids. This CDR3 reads CASSLRTSGDTQYF. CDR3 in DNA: TGCGCCAGCAGCTTACGGACTAGCGGTGATACGCAGTATTTT.

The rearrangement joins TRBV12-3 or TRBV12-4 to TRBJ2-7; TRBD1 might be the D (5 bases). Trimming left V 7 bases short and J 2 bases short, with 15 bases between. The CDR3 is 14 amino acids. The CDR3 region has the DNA TGTGCCAGCACCCAGCAGGGCATTCCCTACGAGCAGTACTTC. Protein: CASTQQGIPYEQYF.

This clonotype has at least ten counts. The CDR3 DNA reads TGTGCCAGCAGCCCCTCAAGCCCGAACACCGGGGAGCTGTTTTTT. Translation gives CASSPSSPNTGELFF. The V call is TRBV4-2, the J call TRBJ2-2, with no clear D. This CDR3 comprises 15 residues. V dropped 4 bases and J dropped 0 bases, with 9 bases sitting between them. Germline V lookup: CDR1 LGHNA, CDR2 YNFKEQ.

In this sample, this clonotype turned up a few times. CDR3 DNA: TGTGCCAGCAGCTTGGCTATTCAGGCAGATACGCAGTATTTT. Translating gives CASSLAIQADTQYF. The rearrangement links TRBV7-2 to TRBJ2-3; D unresolved. This CDR3 is built from 14 residues. V lost 3 bases and J 4 bases, leaving 11 bases between the germline ends. Germline V gene sequence: CDR1 SGHTA, CDR2 FQGNSA.

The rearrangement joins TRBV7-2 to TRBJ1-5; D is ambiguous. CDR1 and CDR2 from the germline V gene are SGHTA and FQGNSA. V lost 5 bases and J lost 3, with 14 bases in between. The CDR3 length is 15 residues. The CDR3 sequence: CASSRDSGNNQPQHF. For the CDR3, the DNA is TGTGCCAGCAGCAGGGATTCGGGGAACAATCAGCCCCAGCATTTT.

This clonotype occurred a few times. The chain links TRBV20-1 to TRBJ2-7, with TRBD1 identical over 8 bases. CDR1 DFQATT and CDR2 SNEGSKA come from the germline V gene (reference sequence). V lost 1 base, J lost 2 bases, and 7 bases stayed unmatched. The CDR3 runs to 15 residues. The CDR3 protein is CSARAGTGGTYEQYF. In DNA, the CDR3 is TGCAGTGCTAGAGCCGGGACAGGTGGAACCTACGAGCAGTACTTC.

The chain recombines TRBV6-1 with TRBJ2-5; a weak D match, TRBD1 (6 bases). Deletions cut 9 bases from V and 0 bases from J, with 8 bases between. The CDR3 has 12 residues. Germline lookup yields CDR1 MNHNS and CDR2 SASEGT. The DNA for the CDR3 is TGTGCCAGTGGGGGCTACCAAGAGACCCAGTACTTC. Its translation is CASGGYQETQYF.

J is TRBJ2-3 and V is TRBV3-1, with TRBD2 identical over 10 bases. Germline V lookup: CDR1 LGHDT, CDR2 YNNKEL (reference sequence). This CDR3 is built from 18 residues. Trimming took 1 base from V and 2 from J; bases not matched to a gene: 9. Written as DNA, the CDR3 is TGTGCCAGCAGCCAAGGGAGAGGACTAGCGGATGTCACAGATACGCAGTATTTT. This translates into CASSQGRGLADVTDTQYF.

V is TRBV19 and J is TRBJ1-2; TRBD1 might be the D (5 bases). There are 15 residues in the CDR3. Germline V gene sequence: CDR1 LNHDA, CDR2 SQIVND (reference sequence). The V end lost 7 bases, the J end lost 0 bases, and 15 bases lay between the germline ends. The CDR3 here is CASNKGRRANYGYTF. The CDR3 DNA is TGTGCCAGTAACAAGGGACGGAGAGCTAACTATGGCTACACCTTC.

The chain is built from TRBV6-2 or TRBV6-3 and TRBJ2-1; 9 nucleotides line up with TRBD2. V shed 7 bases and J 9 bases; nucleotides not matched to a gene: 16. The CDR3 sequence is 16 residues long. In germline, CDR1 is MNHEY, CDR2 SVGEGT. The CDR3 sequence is CASTTGVSGRMVEQFF. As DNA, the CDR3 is TGTGCCAGCACTACCGGGGTGAGCGGGAGGATGGTTGAGCAGTTCTTC.